Included here is one T cell receptor beta chain sequence, with context. The antigen remains undetermined. The V end was cut by 3 bases, the J end by 1 base, with 12 bases between. Germline loops: CDR1 SGHVS, CDR2 FNYEAQ. This CDR3 has 15 residues. Genomic DNA was employed as the template in profiling TCR beta VDJ and CDR3. Using its own MiXCR run on the reads, TCRdb lists one record per CDR3 protein. The sample includes about 250,000 distinct CDR3 sequences, approximately 45% of them seen just once. The data were taken from a study of CD8+CD57+ T cells in acquired aplastic anemia. Across the study: Average DNA yield from sorted CD4+ and CD8+ cells was around 3 ug.

The sequenced patients had an expansion of CD8+CD57+ cells seen by flow cytometry. Study-level results: In common between the patients and the controls were around 30 CD8+ CDR3 sequences. A significant difference in CD8+ Simpson's diversity between patients and controls was not found.

The TCR sequence derives from a human donor with aplastic anemia. J is TRBJ2-5 and V is TRBV7-6, with D possibly TRBD1 on 6 matching bases. The sample consisted of sorted CD4+, CD8+, or CD8+CD57+ T cells (not recorded which) from PBMCs. The CDR3 sequence: CASSFGGQPQETQYF. Written as DNA, the CDR3 is TGTGCCAGCAGCTTTGGTGGACAGCCCCAAGAGACCCAGTACTTC.